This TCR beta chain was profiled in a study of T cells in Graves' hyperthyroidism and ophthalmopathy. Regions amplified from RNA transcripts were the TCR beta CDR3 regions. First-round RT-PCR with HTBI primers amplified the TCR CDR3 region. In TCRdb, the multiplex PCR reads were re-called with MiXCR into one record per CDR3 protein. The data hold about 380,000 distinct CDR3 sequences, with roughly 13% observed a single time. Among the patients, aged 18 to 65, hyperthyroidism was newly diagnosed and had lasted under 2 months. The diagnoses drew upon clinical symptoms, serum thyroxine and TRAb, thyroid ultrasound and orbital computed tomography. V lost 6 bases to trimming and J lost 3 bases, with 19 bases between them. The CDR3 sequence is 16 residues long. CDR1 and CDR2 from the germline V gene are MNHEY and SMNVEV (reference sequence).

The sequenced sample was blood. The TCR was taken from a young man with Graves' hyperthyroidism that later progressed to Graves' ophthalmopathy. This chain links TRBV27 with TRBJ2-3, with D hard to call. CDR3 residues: CASSRVIGSRTDTQYF. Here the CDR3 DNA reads TGTGCCAGCAGCCGTGTGATCGGCAGCCGAACAGATACGCAGTATTTT.